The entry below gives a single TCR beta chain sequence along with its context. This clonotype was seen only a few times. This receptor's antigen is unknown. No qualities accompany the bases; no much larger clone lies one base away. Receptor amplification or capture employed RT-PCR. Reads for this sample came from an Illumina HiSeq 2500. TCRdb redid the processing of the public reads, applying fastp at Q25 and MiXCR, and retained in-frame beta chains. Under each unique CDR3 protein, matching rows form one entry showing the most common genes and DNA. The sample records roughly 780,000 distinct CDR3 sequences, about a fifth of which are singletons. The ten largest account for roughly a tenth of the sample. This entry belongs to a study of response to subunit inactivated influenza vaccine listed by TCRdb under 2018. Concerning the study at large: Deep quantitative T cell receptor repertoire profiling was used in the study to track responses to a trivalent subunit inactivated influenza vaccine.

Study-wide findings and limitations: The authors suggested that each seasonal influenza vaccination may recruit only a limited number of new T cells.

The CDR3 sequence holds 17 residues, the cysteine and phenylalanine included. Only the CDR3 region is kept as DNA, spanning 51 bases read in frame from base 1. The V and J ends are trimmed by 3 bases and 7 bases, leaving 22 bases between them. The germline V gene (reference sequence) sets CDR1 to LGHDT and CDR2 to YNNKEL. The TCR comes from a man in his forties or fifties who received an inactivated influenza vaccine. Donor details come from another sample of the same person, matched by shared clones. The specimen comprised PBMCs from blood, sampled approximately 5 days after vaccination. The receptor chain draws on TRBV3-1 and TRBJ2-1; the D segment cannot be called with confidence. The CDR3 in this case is CASSHSLLVLMGNEQFF. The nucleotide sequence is TGTGCCAGCAGCCATAGTTTGCTAGTCCTTATGGGGAATGAGCAGTTCTTC.